These T cell receptor beta chains were read from a single sample in a study of cytomegalovirus exposure and HLA in healthy donors. This table comes from immunoSEQ multiplex PCR, and its TCRdb copy is limited to in-frame clones, with some not included. The table shows 150,000 to 200,000 clones, with around 92% occurring only once. Material for sequencing was PBMCs. Receptors originate from a man younger than 35 in good health and CMV-seropositive. Both conserved end residues are part of each CDR3. The order of the fields is J gene, V gene, D gene, clone size, CDR3 DNA, CDR3 protein. The D gene is left open where the match is weak. Clone size appears in some rows only: once, few, many, or a class for an expanded clone.

TRBJ1-3	TRBV30	.	.	TGTGCCTGGGGCAGGGGCTCTGGAAACACCATATATTTT	CAWGRGSGNTIYF
TRBJ2-7	TRBV5-4	TRBD1	.	TGTGCCAGCAGCCGAGACAGGGGGCGCCAGGAAAGCGAGCAGTACTTC	CASSRDRGRQESEQYF
TRBJ2-7	TRBV11-1	TRBD1	.	TGTGCCAGCAGCTTAGCGACAGGGGTTGGCTACGAGCAGTACTTC	CASSLATGVGYEQYF
TRBJ2-7	TRBV29-1	TRBD2	.	TGCAGCGTTGGGGGGACTAGCGGGAGATATCTTGAAGAGCAGTACTTC	CSVGGTSGRYLEEQYF
TRBJ1-2	TRBV28	.	.	TGTGCCAGCAGTTTAGTCAGTAACTATGGCTACACCTTC	CASSLVSNYGYTF
TRBJ2-5	TRBV27	TRBD2	.	TGTGCCAGCAGGCGAAACGTGGGAGGGGAGCAAGAGACCCAGTACTTC	CASRRNVGGEQETQYF
TRBJ1-2	TRBV7-3	TRBD1	.	TGTGCCAGCAGCCCGGGACAGGGGAACTATGGCTACACCTTC	CASSPGQGNYGYTF
TRBJ1-1	TRBV11-2	.	.	TGTGCCAGCAGCTTAGGGGCCAGGGCTGAAGCTTTCTTT	CASSLGARAEAFF
TRBJ2-1	TRBV11-3	TRBD1	.	TGTGCCAGCAGCTTAGACCCGGGACAGGCCTACAATGAGCAGTTCTTC	CASSLDPGQAYNEQFF
TRBJ2-2	TRBV7-6	TRBD2	.	TGTGCCAGCAGCCCAGGACTAGCGGGAGGCCCTAACACCGGGGAGCTGTTTTTT	CASSPGLAGGPNTGELFF
TRBJ2-5	TRBV7-9	TRBD2	.	TGTGCCAGCAGCGTCGGGACTAGCGGACAAGAGACCCAGTACTTC	CASSVGTSGQETQYF
TRBJ1-1	TRBV27	TRBD1	.	TGTGCCAGCAGTGCACAACAGGGGTTTGTTGAAGCTTTCTTT	CASSAQQGFVEAFF
TRBJ2-2	TRBV7-8	TRBD1	.	TGTGCCAGCAGCTCCCGGGACAGGAACACCGGGGAGCTGTTTTTT	CASSSRDRNTGELFF
TRBJ2-1	TRBV28	TRBD1	.	TGTGCCAGCAGTTTGGACAGGGGTACAAGCTCCTACAATGAGCAGTTCTTC	CASSLDRGTSSYNEQFF
TRBJ2-7	TRBV2	.	few	TGTGCCAGTAGACAGAGCTCCTACGAGCAGTACTTC	CASRQSSYEQYF
TRBJ2-7	TRBV19	TRBD1	.	TGTGCCAGTAGTGTGACAGGGGGCTCATACGAGCAGTACTTC	CASSVTGGSYEQYF
TRBJ2-6	TRBV7-8	.	.	TGTGCCAGCAGCTTACTAGGGGCTGGGGCCAACGTCCTGACTTTC	CASSLLGAGANVLTF
TRBJ2-6	TRBV5-1	.	.	TGCGCCAGCTCCCAGGCTCCGTACTCTGGGGCCAACGTCCTGACTTTC	CASSQAPYSGANVLTF
TRBJ2-7	TRBV19	TRBD1	.	TGTGCCAGTAGTTTTCGACAGGGGCACGAGCAGTACTTC	CASSFRQGHEQYF
TRBJ1-1	TRBV11-2	TRBD1	.	TGTGCCAGCAGCTTACCGGGACAGTCAGCTTTCTTT	CASSLPGQSAFF
TRBJ2-7	TRBV6-1	.	.	TGTGCCAGCACAGGATCCTACGAGCAGTACTTC	CASTGSYEQYF
TRBJ1-1	TRBV16	.	.	TGTGCCAGCAGCCAATCGGGGACTGTGGTAACGAACACTGAAGCTTTCTTT	CASSQSGTVVTNTEAFF
TRBJ1-1	TRBV27	.	.	TGTGCCAGCAGTTGGTGGGGGCGAGGCACTGAAGCTTTCTTT	CASSWWGRGTEAFF
TRBJ2-5	TRBV28	.	.	TGTGCCAGCAGTTTAGGAGGGACAGTGGGGGAGACCCAGTACTTC	CASSLGGTVGETQYF
TRBJ1-1	TRBV5-8	.	.	TGTGCCAGCAGCTTGGGGACAGCGCCCCTCATGAACACTGAAGCTTTCTTT	CASSLGTAPLMNTEAFF
TRBJ1-4	TRBV25-1	.	.	TGTGCCAGCAGTGCCGACGGGGGGGCTAATGAAAAACTGTTTTTT	CASSADGGANEKLFF
TRBJ2-3	TRBV7-7	.	.	TGTGCTAGCAGCTTAGGCGCGGGCTACACAGATACGCAGTATTTT	CASSLGAGYTDTQYF
TRBJ2-3	TRBV5-1	TRBD1	.	TGCGCCAGCAGCATAACAGGGGTGGGCACAGATACGCAGTATTTT	CASSITGVGTDTQYF
TRBJ2-5	TRBV7-9	TRBD1	.	TGTGCCAGCAGCTTAGTGATCGGACAGGGCGGACCGACCCAGTACTTC	CASSLVIGQGGPTQYF
TRBJ2-7	TRBV6-4	TRBD2	.	TGTGCCAGCAGTGACTCGAGGTTGCGGGAGGGTTACGAGCAGTACTTC	CASSDSRLREGYEQYF
TRBJ1-1	TRBV6-5	TRBD1	few	TGTGCCAGCAGTTACTCTATCGGACAGGGCGACACTGAAGCTTTCTTT	CASSYSIGQGDTEAFF
TRBJ2-3	TRBV5-1	TRBD1	.	TGCGCCAGCAGCAATCGGACAGGCCCAAATAAAGATACGCAGTATTTT	CASSNRTGPNKDTQYF
TRBJ1-2	TRBV2	.	.	TGTGCCAGCAGTGAGGGAGGTAACTATGGCTACACCTTC	CASSEGGNYGYTF
TRBJ2-2	TRBV11-2	.	few	TGTGCCAGCAGCTTAGGCGAGGCCGGGGAGCTGTTTTTT	CASSLGEAGELFF
TRBJ2-7	TRBV21-1	.	.	TGTGCCAGCAGCAAAGTTGGAGGTTACGAGCAGTACTTC	CASSKVGGYEQYF
TRBJ2-3	TRBV18	.	.	TGTGCCAGCTCACCAGGGCCGTTAGATACGCAGTATTTT	CASSPGPLDTQYF
TRBJ2-7	TRBV2	TRBD2	.	TGTGCCAGCAGCAAAGAATCCGGGACTAGTAGCTACGAGCAGTACTTC	CASSKESGTSSYEQYF
TRBJ2-1	TRBV5-1	TRBD2	.	TGCGCCAGCAGCTTAGGAGGACTAGCGGGAGGCTACAATGAGCAGTTCTTC	CASSLGGLAGGYNEQFF
TRBJ2-7	TRBV27	TRBD2	.	TGTGCCAGCAGTCTAGTAGGGACTACCGGGACTAGCGGGACCCAAAGATACTACGAGCAGTACTTC	CASSLVGTTGTSGTQRYYEQYF